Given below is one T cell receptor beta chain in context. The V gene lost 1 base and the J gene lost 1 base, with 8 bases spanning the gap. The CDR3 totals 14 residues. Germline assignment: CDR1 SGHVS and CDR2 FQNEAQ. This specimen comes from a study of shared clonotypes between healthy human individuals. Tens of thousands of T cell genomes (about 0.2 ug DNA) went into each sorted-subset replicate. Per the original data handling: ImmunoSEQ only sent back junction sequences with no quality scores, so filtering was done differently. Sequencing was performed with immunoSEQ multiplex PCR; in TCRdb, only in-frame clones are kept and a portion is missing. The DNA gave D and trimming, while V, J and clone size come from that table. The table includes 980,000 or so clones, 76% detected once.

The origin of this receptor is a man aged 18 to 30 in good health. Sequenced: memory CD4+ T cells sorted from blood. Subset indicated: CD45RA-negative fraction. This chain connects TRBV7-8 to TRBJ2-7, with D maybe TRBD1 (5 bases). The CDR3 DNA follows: TGTGCCAGCAGCTTAGGCAGGGCGTCCTACGAGCAGTACTTC. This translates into CASSLGRASYEQYF.